Each of the 25 T cell receptor beta chains below was sequenced from the same sample in a study of blood T cell repertoires in COVID-19. Profiled with immunoSEQ multiplex PCR; TCRdb holds only in-frame clones, not every one. The sample records under 250,000 clones, 84% being singletons. The sample taken for sequencing was peripheral blood. The receptors were sampled from a woman between 45 and 65 years old with active or convalescent COVID-19.

This chain uses TRBV4-1 with TRBJ1-1; possibly TRBD1 for D (5 bases). The CDR3 has 19 amino acids. The V gene's germline CDR1 is MGHRA and CDR2 YSYEKL. The V and J ends lost 4 bases and 0 bases respectively, with 24 bases between them. This chain's CDR3 is CASSREAGKYKLLNTEAFF. CDR3 DNA: TGCGCCAGCAGCCGAGAGGCAGGGAAGTATAAGTTATTGAACACTGAAGCTTTCTTT.

V is TRBV6-5 and J is TRBJ1-5, with 7 positions matching TRBD1. In germline, CDR1 is MNHEY, CDR2 SVGAGI. V dropped 11 bases and J dropped 6; count of bases not matched to a gene: 7. The CDR3 has 12 amino acids. CDR3 in amino acids: CACRDSAQPQHF. The CDR3 DNA sequence: TGTGCCTGCCGGGACAGCGCTCAGCCCCAGCATTTT.

The CDR3 sequence: CASTLRRTDTQYF. The CDR3 DNA is TGTGCCAGCACCCTCCGTCGCACAGATACGCAGTATTTT. J is TRBJ2-3 and V is TRBV2; D remains unclear. From germline, CDR1 is SNHLY and CDR2 FYNNEI. V was clipped by 7 bases and J by 1 base, with 9 bases between them. The CDR3 loop spans 13 amino acids.

The chain recombines TRBV27 with TRBJ2-2, with a weak D call TRBD1 (6 bases). This CDR3 has 12 amino acids. V shed 5 bases and J shed 12 bases, with 13 bases lying between them. CDR1 is MNHEY and CDR2 is SMNVEV in the germline V gene (reference sequence). CDR3 DNA: TGTGCCAGCAGTGTACGCAGGGGAAAGCTGTTTTTT. Its protein product is CASSVRRGKLFF.

The genes are TRBV3-1 (or the pseudogene TRBV3-2) and TRBJ1-4, with TRBD1 matching over 8 bases. Germline V lookup: CDR1 LGHDT, CDR2 YNNKEL (reference sequence). The length of the CDR3 is 14 residues. Losses at the gene ends were 3 bases for V and 7 bases for J; bases not matched to a gene: 4. CDR3 DNA: TGTGCCAGCAGCCACCGACAGGGGAGTGAAAAACTGTTTTTT. Amino acids: CASSHRQGSEKLFF.

The chain links TRBV3-1 (or the pseudogene TRBV3-2) to TRBJ2-1; 9 bases map to TRBD1. V lost 0 bases, J lost 7 bases, and 7 bases stayed unmatched. Germline CDR1 and CDR2: LGHDT and YNNKEL (reference sequence). This CDR3 has 16 residues. In DNA form, the CDR3 reads TGTGCCAGCAGCCAAGAGATACAGGGGGCAAGGAATGAGCAGTTCTTC. Translation gives CASSQEIQGARNEQFF.

The V gene is TRBV5-1, the J gene TRBJ2-1; D possibly corresponds to TRBD2 (6 bases). This CDR3 has 15 residues. Between the trimmed V and J ends, which lost 2 bases and 2 bases, there was a span of 11 bases. The germline V gene encodes CDR1 SGHRS and CDR2 YFSETQ. CDR3 sequence reads: CASSFIAGPYNEQFF. The CDR3, as DNA: TGCGCCAGCAGCTTCATCGCGGGACCCTACAATGAGCAGTTCTTC.

V gene TRBV2 combines with J gene TRBJ2-3; 8 bases fit TRBD2. In germline, CDR1 is SNHLY, CDR2 FYNNEI. This CDR3 comprises 15 residues. V shed 6 bases, J shed 0 bases, and the junction held 5 bases outside the gene matches. Here the CDR3 DNA reads TGTGCCAGCAGCGCGGGAGGTTCTAGCACAGATACGCAGTATTTT. It codes for CASSAGGSSTDTQYF.

The chain joins TRBV2 to TRBJ2-2; 7 bases match TRBD2. Germline assignment: CDR1 SNHLY and CDR2 FYNNEI. V gave up 6 bases and J gave up 4 bases; unmatched junction bases: 11. There are 16 residues in the CDR3. The CDR3 bases are TGTGCCAGCAGAGTCGGCGTTGGGGGGGGCACCGGGGAGCTGTTTTTT. Residues: CASRVGVGGGTGELFF.

This chain joins TRBV15 and TRBJ1-2, with no clear D. From germline, CDR1 is LNHNV and CDR2 YYDKDF (reference sequence). This CDR3 has 14 amino acids. Trimming cost V 3 bases and J 4 bases, with 12 bases left between them. CDR3 sequence (DNA): TGTGCCACCAGCAGGGGCAAGAGTACCTATGGCTACACCTTC. It translates to CATSRGKSTYGYTF.

The V and J genes are TRBV28 and TRBJ2-7; 9 nucleotides match TRBD1. Looked up from germline, CDR1 is MDHEN and CDR2 is SYDVKM. This CDR3 has 12 amino acids. Trimming removed 6 bases from V and 7 bases from J; junction bases left unmatched: 4. The CDR3 is CASRDRGLEQYV. Written as DNA, the CDR3 is TGTGCCAGCAGGGACAGGGGACTTGAGCAGTACGTC.

The J gene is TRBJ1-2, the V gene TRBV5-1, with D uncertain. Per the germline V gene, CDR1 is SGHRS and CDR2 is YFSETQ. This CDR3 has 13 residues. Between the trimmed V and J ends, which lost 4 bases and 8 bases, there was a span of 15 bases. The CDR3 region is CASSVAGGRGYTF. CDR3 nucleotides: TGCGCCAGCAGCGTAGCCGGAGGGAGAGGCTACACCTTC.

J is TRBJ1-2 and V is TRBV4-1; the D is unclear. Germline CDR1 reads MGHRA; CDR2 reads YSYEKL. The CDR3 is 15 amino acids. The V and J ends lost 3 bases and 8 bases respectively, with 19 bases between them. Here the CDR3 reads CASSHGGGEGSGYTF. In nucleotides, the CDR3 is TGCGCCAGCAGCCATGGTGGTGGGGAGGGAAGCGGCTACACCTTC.

This clone showed up just a few times. The chain joins TRBV21-1 to TRBJ1-5; the D segment call TRBD1 is taken from the table without a DNA check. TRBV21-1 is a documented pseudogene. The CDR3 has 17 amino acids. The CDR3 loop reads CASSKALFPGSNQPQHF. Written as DNA, the CDR3 is TGTGCCAGCAGCAAAGCGCTGTTTCCAGGGAGCAATCAGCCCCAGCATTTT.

The V gene is TRBV5-1, the J gene TRBJ1-6; TRBD1 agrees at 7 bases. The CDR3 spans 17 residues. Germline V gene data show CDR1 as SGHRS and CDR2 as YFSETQ. V trimming: 2 bases; J trimming: 0 bases; junction bases outside the gene matches: 5. CDR3 sequence: CASSFQGQSSYNSPLHF. Here the CDR3 DNA reads TGCGCCAGCAGCTTTCAGGGACAGAGCTCCTATAATTCACCCCTCCACTTT.

The chain joins TRBV24-1 to TRBJ2-1; 7 nucleotides align to TRBD2. This CDR3 is 14 amino acids long. CDR1 and CDR2 from the germline V gene are KGHDR and SFDVKD. V dropped 2 bases and J dropped 9; count of bases not matched to a gene: 6. The DNA for the CDR3 is TGTGCCACCAGTGATTGGGAAGCGGGGCTTGAGCAGTTCTTC. It yields the protein CATSDWEAGLEQFF.

The CDR3 nucleotides are TGCGCCAGCAGCCAAGTTACGGGGCGGGAAGCCTACGAGCAGTACTTC. This encodes CASSQVTGREAYEQYF. The rearrangement uses TRBV4-1 and TRBJ2-7; perhaps TRBD2 as D (6 bases). CDR1 and CDR2 from the germline V gene are MGHRA and YSYEKL. The CDR3 has 16 residues. Trimming removed 1 base from V and 2 bases from J, with 15 bases in between.

V usage is TRBV28 and J usage is TRBJ2-7, with D tentatively TRBD2 (6 bases). The germline V gene encodes CDR1 MDHEN and CDR2 SYDVKM. V lost 4 bases and J 6 bases, leaving 13 bases between the germline ends. This CDR3 comprises 13 residues. The chain's CDR3 is CASSSGLLIEQYV. The CDR3 DNA sequence: TGTGCCAGCAGTTCGGGACTCCTTATCGAGCAGTACGTC.

DNA for the CDR3: TGTGCCAGTAGTCGACAGGGCGGAAAACTGTTTTTT. As protein: CASSRQGGKLFF. The J gene is TRBJ1-4, the V gene TRBV19; 7 nucleotides agree with TRBD1. CDR1 and CDR2 from the germline V gene are LNHDA and SQIVND (reference sequence). V lost 5 bases to trimming and J lost 10 bases; unmatched junction nucleotides: 4. The CDR3 covers 12 residues.

This clone has a handful of counts. The chain links TRBV10-3 to TRBJ1-4, with D possibly being TRBD1 (6 bases). V lost 6 bases and J 3 bases, leaving 8 bases between the germline ends. Germline loops: CDR1 ENHRY, CDR2 SYGVKD. This CDR3 is 13 amino acids long. CDR3 in DNA: TGTGCCATCAGGAGGACAGCTAATGAAAAACTGTTTTTT. The encoded protein is CAIRRTANEKLFF.

The V and J genes are TRBV18 and TRBJ2-5; 10 nucleotides align to TRBD2. This CDR3 region has 15 residues. V gave up 5 bases and J gave up 3 bases; unmatched junction bases: 6. Per the germline V gene, CDR1 is KGHSH and CDR2 is LQKENI. In DNA form, the CDR3 reads TGTGCCAGCTCAGCGACTAGCGGGTTAGAAGAGACCCAGTACTTC. It yields the protein CASSATSGLEETQYF.

V and J are TRBV28 and TRBJ1-6; D gene ambiguous. V was cut by 8 bases and J by 7 bases, with 18 bases left in between. This CDR3 has 15 amino acids. Germline CDR1 is MDHEN and CDR2 is SYDVKM. The CDR3 DNA follows: TGTGCCAGCGACCCGGGAAGGGCGAGGAATTCACCCCTCCACTTT. This sequence encodes CASDPGRARNSPLHF.

This sequence joins TRBV5-6 and TRBJ2-2; 8 positions agree with TRBD1. The J segment lost 1 base and the V segment lost 4 bases, leaving 3 bases of the junction unmatched. Looked up from germline, CDR1 is SGHDT and CDR2 is YYEEEE. The CDR3 spans 15 residues. The CDR3 protein is CASSGGTGNTGELFF. CDR3 nucleotides: TGTGCCAGCAGCGGTGGGACAGGGAACACCGGGGAGCTGTTTTTT. The whole variable domain, remainder taken from reference TRBV5-6 and TRBJ2-2, is DAGVTQSPTHLIKTRGQQVTLRCSPKSGHDTVSWYQQALGQGPQFIFQYYEEEERQRGNFPDRFSGHQFPNYSSELNVNALLLGDSALYLCASSGGTGNTGELFFGEGSRLTVL.

The gene calls are TRBV5-1 and TRBJ2-1; TRBD1 agrees at 11 bases. CDR1 SGHRS and CDR2 YFSETQ come from the germline V gene. The V gene end was trimmed by 4 bases and the J gene end by 2 bases; junction bases not matched to a gene: 5. The CDR3 has 16 amino acids. CDR3 sequence (DNA): TGCGCCAGCAGCCCGGGGACAGGGGGGCCCTACAATGAGCAGTTCTTC. Encoded protein: CASSPGTGGPYNEQFF.

This chain connects TRBV11-2 to TRBJ2-5; 8 nucleotides line up with TRBD1. The CDR3 has 16 residues. Looked up from germline, CDR1 is SGHAT and CDR2 is FQNNGV. V gave up 4 bases and J gave up 1 base; unmatched junction bases: 8. CDR3 nucleotide sequence: TGTGCCAGCAGCTCATCCGGGACAGGTGTCCAAGAGACCCAGTACTTC. Protein product: CASSSSGTGVQETQYF.